The 25 T cell receptor beta chains in this list originate from one sample, sequenced in a study of beta chain features in type 1 diabetes. Study-level results: Type 1 diabetes patients had moderately but significantly shorter TCRB CDR3s in all four CD4+ subsets.

The antigens for these receptors are not known. Sequencing targeted expressed TCRB transcripts, as all isolated RNA had been reverse transcribed. Produced via immunoSEQ multiplex PCR; TCRdb's table is partial and in-frame only. The sample yields under 150,000 clones, 9% seen once. Specimen: central memory CD4+ T cells from blood. The source of these receptors is a man aged 25 to 40 with type 1 diabetes.

This clone was picked up a small number of times. The rearrangement links TRBV9 to TRBJ1-1; 9 positions agree with TRBD1. The V segment lost 3 bases and the J segment 5 bases; nucleotides outside the gene matches: 2. The CDR3 is 13 residues long. Germline CDR1 SGDLS, CDR2 YYNGEE. The CDR3 coding sequence is TGTGCCAGCAGCGCACAGGGGGCAACTGAAGCTTTCTTT. Its protein is CASSAQGATEAFF. Together with reference TRBV9 and TRBJ1-1, the CDR3 gives the full variable domain: DSGVTQTPKHLITATGQRVTLRCSPRSGDLSVYWYQQSLDQGLQFLIQYYNGEERAKGNILERFSAQQFPDLHSELNLSSLELGDSALYFCASSAQGATEAFFGQGTRLTVV.

The rearrangement uses TRBV12-5 and TRBJ2-1; 7 bases line up with TRBD1. The ends lost 5 bases at V and 4 bases at J; junction bases unmatched: 17. From germline, CDR1 is LGHNT and CDR2 FRNRAP. The CDR3 covers 18 residues. CDR3 sequence: CASGPYTTGQGVYNEQFF. CDR3 coding DNA: TGTGCTAGTGGTCCGTATACCACCGGGCAGGGGGTATACAATGAGCAGTTCTTC.

This chain joins TRBV2 and TRBJ1-4, with TRBD1 as a possible D gene (5 bases). The germline CDR1 and CDR2 sequences are SNHLY and FYNNEI. V was cut by 8 bases and J by 2 bases, with 15 bases left in between. The CDR3 length is 15 residues. CDR3 region: CASAREQGTNEKLFF. CDR3 DNA sequence: TGTGCCAGCGCCCGCGAGCAGGGCACTAATGAAAAACTGTTTTTT.

The rearrangement uses TRBV11-2 and TRBJ1-6; TRBD1 is a possible D gene (5 bases). Deletions cut 0 bases from V and 7 bases from J, with 10 bases between. Germline CDR1 is SGHAT and CDR2 is FQNNGV. The length of the CDR3 is 15 residues. The CDR3 sequence is CASSLEGVGNSPLHF. The CDR3 bases are TGTGCCAGCAGCTTAGAAGGGGTTGGGAATTCACCCCTCCACTTT.

The V gene is TRBV11-3, the J gene TRBJ2-7; a possible D gene is TRBD2 (6 bases). The germline V gene encodes CDR1 SGHNT and CDR2 YENEEA. The CDR3 loop spans 14 amino acids. The ends were cut back, 5 bases at V and 0 bases at J, with 11 bases in the middle. DNA for the CDR3: TGTGCCAGCAGCCCTGGGACTTTCTCCTACGAGCAGTACTTC. Translating it yields CASSPGTFSYEQYF.

J is TRBJ1-6 and V is TRBV6-1; D unclear. The CDR3 consists of 13 residues. The germline V gene has CDR1 MNHNS and CDR2 SASEGT. Trimming shortened V by 1 base and J by 10 bases, and 8 bases separated the two germline ends. CDR3 loop: CASSEVRRSPLHF. The DNA for the CDR3 is TGTGCCAGCAGTGAAGTGAGGAGGTCACCCCTCCACTTT.

This clone was picked up a small number of times. This chain connects TRBV25-1 to TRBJ1-6; TRBD1 agrees at 10 bases. J lost 8 bases, V lost 6 bases, and 4 bases had no gene match. Germline CDR1 is MGHDK and CDR2 is SYGVNS. The CDR3 consists of 14 residues. CDR3 nucleotide sequence: TGTGCCAGCAGAGGGACAGGGGAGCATTCACCCCTCCACTTT. It codes for CASRGTGEHSPLHF.

This sequence joins TRBV7-2 and TRBJ1-2, with TRBD1 as a possible D gene (6 bases). The V gene's germline CDR1 is SGHTA and CDR2 FQGNSA. CDR3 length equals 15 residues. The V end lost 2 bases, the J end lost 5 bases, and 15 bases lay between the germline ends. CDR3 bases: TGTGCCAGCAGCTTAACCGCGGGGGGCGCGTATGGCTACACCTTC. It yields the protein CASSLTAGGAYGYTF.

The J gene is TRBJ2-7, the V gene TRBV10-3, with TRBD2 identical over 7 bases. Germline CDR1 and CDR2: ENHRY and SYGVKD. The CDR3 length is 17 residues. With 3 bases clipped from V and 0 bases from J, the junction kept 11 bases outside the gene matches. The CDR3 coding sequence is TGTGCCATCAGTGATATAGGTCGGGCTAGCGGCTCCTACGAGCAGTACTTC. It translates to CAISDIGRASGSYEQYF.

This clone was detected only a few times. This chain uses TRBV28 with TRBJ1-2, with TRBD1 identical over 7 bases. This CDR3 is 12 amino acids long. Trimming cost V 6 bases and J 8 bases; bases outside gene matches: 6. CDR1 is MDHEN and CDR2 is SYDVKM in the germline V gene. CDR3: CASRLLTGGYTF. CDR3 sequence (DNA): TGTGCCAGCAGATTACTGACAGGGGGCTACACCTTC.

This clone was detected only a few times. The J gene is TRBJ1-6, the V gene TRBV18, with D unresolved. Trimming removed 3 bases from V and 4 bases from J, with 10 bases in between. The CDR3 has 15 amino acids. Germline CDR1 is KGHSH and CDR2 is LQKENI. The CDR3 nucleotides read TGTGCCAGCTCACCGGTAGTGTCGTATAATTCACCCCTCCACTTT. Amino acids: CASSPVVSYNSPLHF.

This clone turned up a few times. The rearrangement joins TRBV14 to TRBJ2-5; 7 bases line up with TRBD1. The CDR3 is 17 residues long. Germline V gene lookup returns CDR1 SGHDN and CDR2 FVKESK. J lost 2 bases, V lost 3 bases, and 12 bases had no gene match. CDR3 protein: CASSQPRQGSGQETQYF. CDR3 coding DNA: TGTGCCAGCAGCCAGCCACGACAGGGATCGGGGCAAGAGACCCAGTACTTC.

The chain has TRBV14 and TRBJ2-7, with TRBD1 identical over 8 bases. Per germline, CDR1 SGHDN and CDR2 FVKESK. Unmatched junction bases numbered 13, after V lost 3 bases and J lost 6 bases. The CDR3 is 16 residues long. The CDR3 DNA sequence: TGTGCCAGCAGCCAGCCATTTGCCAGGGGGCTGGGCGAGCAGTACTTC. Translating gives CASSQPFARGLGEQYF.

This clone was observed a handful of times. CDR3 nucleotides: TGTGCCAGCAGTTACCAGAAACCAGGGGCCGGTCAGCCCCAGCATTTT. Translated, it gives CASSYQKPGAGQPQHF. V usage is TRBV6-5 and J usage is TRBJ1-5; D is possibly TRBD1 (6 bases). Trimming removed 2 bases at V and 6 bases at J, with 17 bases between. The germline gives CDR1 MNHEY, CDR2 SVGAGI. The CDR3 contains 16 residues.

This clone appeared a few times. Other DNA sequences of this sample code for an identical CDR3. This chain uses TRBV18 with TRBJ2-7; no clear D gene. Germline assignment: CDR1 KGHSH and CDR2 LQKENI. Trimming removed 2 bases from V and 3 bases from J, with 11 bases in between. The CDR3 extends over 14 amino acids. The CDR3 loop is CASSPTGVSYEQYF. The CDR3 DNA is TGTGCCAGCTCACCAACGGGTGTAAGCTACGAGCAGTACTTC.

The J gene is TRBJ2-3, the V gene TRBV28; the D gene is possibly TRBD2 (5 bases). Trimming pared 2 bases from V and 1 base from J, leaving 7 bases between. This CDR3 spans 14 amino acids. Germline CDR1 is MDHEN and CDR2 is SYDVKM. CDR3 sequence reads: CASSLRTRTDTQYF. The CDR3 DNA follows: TGTGCCAGCAGTTTAAGGACTCGCACAGATACGCAGTATTTT.

This clone has only a few counts. This chain connects TRBV7-3 to TRBJ1-3, with a tentative D call TRBD1 (6 bases). The CDR3 runs 13 residues. Trimming shortened V by 5 bases and J by 4 bases, and 9 bases separated the two germline ends. Germline CDR1 is SGHTA and CDR2 is FQGTGA. The DNA of the CDR3 is TGTGCCAGCAGCGCGGACAGCGGAAACACCATATATTTT. It is translated as CASSADSGNTIYF.

The V and J genes are TRBV4-2 and TRBJ2-3; 12 positions agree with TRBD2. The V segment lost 4 bases and the J segment 2 bases; nucleotides outside the gene matches: 7. Germline V CDR1 and CDR2: LGHNA, YNFKEQ. CDR3 size: 17 residues. This CDR3 reads CASSRLRTSGDTDTQYF. In DNA, the CDR3 is TGTGCCAGCAGCCGATTACGGACTAGCGGGGACACAGATACGCAGTATTTT.

Only a few counts were recorded for this clone. The V gene is TRBV25-1, the J gene TRBJ2-5; 8 bases map to TRBD2. The CDR3 loop spans 15 amino acids. Germline V gene sequence: CDR1 MGHDK, CDR2 SYGVNS. The V segment lost 6 bases and the J segment 2 bases; nucleotides outside the gene matches: 8. CDR3 bases: TGTGCCAGCAGCAAAACGGGGGGGTTGCAAGAGACCCAGTACTTC. Translation gives CASSKTGGLQETQYF.

The rearrangement joins TRBV30 to TRBJ1-4, with TRBD1 matching 7 bases. With V trimmed by 2 bases and J by 8 bases, 8 bases remained unmatched. Germline CDR1 and CDR2: GTSNPN and SVGIG (reference sequence). This CDR3 comprises 14 residues. The CDR3, as DNA: TGTGCCTGGAGTACAGGGGCAAGGGGAGAAAAACTGTTTTTT. Translated: CAWSTGARGEKLFF.

This clone has just a few counts. This chain joins TRBV29-1 and TRBJ2-7; tentative D call: TRBD1 (6 bases). V was cut by 4 bases and J by 3 bases, with 10 bases left in between. Germline CDR1 reads SQVTM; CDR2 reads ANQGSEA. The CDR3 has 12 amino acids. The CDR3 coding sequence is TGCAGCGTTGGACAGGACATCTACGAGCAGTACTTC. Translated: CSVGQDIYEQYF.

This chain links TRBV18 with TRBJ2-1, with D perhaps TRBD1 (6 bases). The length of the CDR3 is 13 residues. V dropped 2 bases and J dropped 6 bases, with 8 bases sitting between them. Germline-derived CDR1 and CDR2 are KGHSH and LQKENI. CDR3 sequence (DNA): TGTGCCAGCTCACCAAGGGACACCAATGAGCAGTTCTTC. Its protein is CASSPRDTNEQFF.

This sequence joins TRBV19 and TRBJ2-5; D gene unclear. V lost 5 bases to trimming and J lost 0 bases, with 7 bases between them. The CDR3 has 13 amino acids. Germline values: CDR1 LNHDA, CDR2 SQIVND (reference sequence). The CDR3 DNA sequence: TGTGCCAGTAGTTTCAGGTACCAAGAGACCCAGTACTTC. This codes for CASSFRYQETQYF. The variable domain in full, with the rest retrieved from reference TRBV19 and TRBJ2-5, is DGGITQSPKYLFRKEGQNVTLSCEQNLNHDAMYWYRQDPGQGLRLIYYSQIVNDFQKGDIAEGYSVSREKKESFPLTVTSAQKNPTAFYLCASSFRYQETQYFGPGTRLLVL.

Note on this clone: A much larger clone sits a single nucleotide away, making a read error possible. The chain uses TRBV7-2 and TRBJ2-6; D unclear. The V end lost 1 base, the J end lost 0 bases, and 4 bases lay between the germline ends. CDR1 SGHTA and CDR2 FQGNSA come from the germline V gene. The CDR3 totals 15 residues. The CDR3: CASSLGRSGANVLTF. CDR3 DNA sequence: TGTGCCAGCAGCTTAGGTCGCTCTGGGGCCAACGTCCTGACTTTC. Complete variable domain (other parts from reference TRBV7-2 and TRBJ2-6): GAGVSQSPSNKVTEKGKDVELRCDPISGHTALYWYRQSLGQGLEFLIYFQGNSAPDKSGLPSDRFSAERTGGSVSTLTIQRTQQEDSAVYLCASSLGRSGANVLTFGAGSRLTVL.

This chain uses TRBV7-9 with TRBJ2-5; D unresolved. This CDR3 region has 13 residues. Trimming left V 1 base short and J 1 base short, with 4 bases between. Germline CDR1 is SEHNR and CDR2 is FQNEAQ (reference sequence). CDR3 bases: TGTGCCAGCAGCTTAGGGGCCCAAGAGACCCAGTACTTC. It specifies CASSLGAQETQYF.